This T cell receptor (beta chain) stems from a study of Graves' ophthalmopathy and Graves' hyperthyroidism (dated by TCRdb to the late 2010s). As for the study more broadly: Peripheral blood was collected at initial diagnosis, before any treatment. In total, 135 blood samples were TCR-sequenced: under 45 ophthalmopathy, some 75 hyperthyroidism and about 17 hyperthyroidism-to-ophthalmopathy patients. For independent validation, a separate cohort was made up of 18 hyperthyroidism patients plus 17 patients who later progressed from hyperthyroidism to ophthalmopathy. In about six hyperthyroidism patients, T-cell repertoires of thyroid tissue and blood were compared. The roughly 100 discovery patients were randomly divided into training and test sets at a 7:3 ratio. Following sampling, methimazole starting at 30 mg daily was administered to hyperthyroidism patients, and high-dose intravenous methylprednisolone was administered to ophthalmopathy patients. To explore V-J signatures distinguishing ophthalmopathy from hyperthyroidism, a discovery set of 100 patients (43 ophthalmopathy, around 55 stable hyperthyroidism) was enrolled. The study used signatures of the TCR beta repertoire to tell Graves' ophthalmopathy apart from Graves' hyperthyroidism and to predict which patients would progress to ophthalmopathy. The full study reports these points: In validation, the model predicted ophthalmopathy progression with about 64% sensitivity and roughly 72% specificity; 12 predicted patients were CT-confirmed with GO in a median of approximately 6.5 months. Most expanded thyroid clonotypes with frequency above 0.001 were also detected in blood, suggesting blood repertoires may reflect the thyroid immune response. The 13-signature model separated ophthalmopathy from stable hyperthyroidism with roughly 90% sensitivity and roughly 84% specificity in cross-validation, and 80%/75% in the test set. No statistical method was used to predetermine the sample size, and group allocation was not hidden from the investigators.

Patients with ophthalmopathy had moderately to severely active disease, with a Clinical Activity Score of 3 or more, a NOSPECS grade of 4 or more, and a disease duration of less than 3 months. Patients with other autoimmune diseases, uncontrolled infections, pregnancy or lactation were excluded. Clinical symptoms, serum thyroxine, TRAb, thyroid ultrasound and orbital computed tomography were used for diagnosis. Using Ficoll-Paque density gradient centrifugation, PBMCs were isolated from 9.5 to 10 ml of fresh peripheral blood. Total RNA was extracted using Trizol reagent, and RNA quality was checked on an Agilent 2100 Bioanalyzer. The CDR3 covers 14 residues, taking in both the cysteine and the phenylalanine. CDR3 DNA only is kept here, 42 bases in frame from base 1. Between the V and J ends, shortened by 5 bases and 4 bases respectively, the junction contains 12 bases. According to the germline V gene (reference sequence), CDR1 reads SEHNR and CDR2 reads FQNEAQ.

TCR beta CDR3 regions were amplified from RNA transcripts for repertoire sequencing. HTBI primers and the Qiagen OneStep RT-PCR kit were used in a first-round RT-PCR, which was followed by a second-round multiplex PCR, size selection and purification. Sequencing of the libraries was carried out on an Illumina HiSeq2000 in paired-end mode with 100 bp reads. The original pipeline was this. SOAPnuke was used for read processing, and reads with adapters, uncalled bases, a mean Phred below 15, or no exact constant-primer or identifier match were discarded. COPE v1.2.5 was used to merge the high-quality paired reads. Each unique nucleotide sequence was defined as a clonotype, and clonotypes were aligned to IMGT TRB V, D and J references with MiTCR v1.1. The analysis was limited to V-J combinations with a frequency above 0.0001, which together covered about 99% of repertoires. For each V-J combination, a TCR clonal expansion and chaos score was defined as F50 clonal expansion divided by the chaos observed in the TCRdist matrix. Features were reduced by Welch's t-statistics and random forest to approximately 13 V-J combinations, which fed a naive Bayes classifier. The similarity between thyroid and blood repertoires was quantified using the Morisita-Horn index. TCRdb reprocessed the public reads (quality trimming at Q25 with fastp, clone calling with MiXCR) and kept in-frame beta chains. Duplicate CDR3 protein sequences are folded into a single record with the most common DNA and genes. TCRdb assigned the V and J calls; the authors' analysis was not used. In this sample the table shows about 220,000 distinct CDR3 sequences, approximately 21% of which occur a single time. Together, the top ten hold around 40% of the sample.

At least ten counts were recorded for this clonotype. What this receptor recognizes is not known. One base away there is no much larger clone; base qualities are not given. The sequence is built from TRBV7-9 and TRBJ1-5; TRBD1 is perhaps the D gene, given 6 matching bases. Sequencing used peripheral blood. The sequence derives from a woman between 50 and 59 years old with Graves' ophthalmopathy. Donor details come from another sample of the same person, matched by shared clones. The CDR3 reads CASSPLQGNQPQHF. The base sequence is TGTGCCAGCAGCCCACTTCAGGGGAATCAGCCCCAGCATTTT.